This T cell receptor (beta chain) emerged from a study of blood T cell repertoires in COVID-19. Study summary: Whether acute or convalescent, the COVID-19 samples came from the United States, Italy and Spain. PBMCs, B-cell-depleted T cells, or T cells provided the cDNA or gDNA that made up the material.

The data were produced by immunoSEQ multiplex PCR, yet TCRdb's version contains in-frame clones alone and is incomplete. The sample records approximately 25,000 clones, about four fifths being singletons. This CDR3 comprises 16 residues. V lost 4 bases to trimming and J lost 7 bases, with 20 bases between them. Germline V gene data show CDR1 as MNHEY and CDR2 as SVGAGI. As concerns this clone: Other DNA sequences within the sample encode an identical CDR3.

Seattle enrolled patients during active infection and tracked them longitudinally. This TCR derives from a man aged 50-59 years with COVID-19, enrolled during active disease. V is TRBV6-5 and J is TRBJ2-1, with D uncertain. Sequenced material: peripheral blood. The CDR3 DNA sequence: TGTGCCAGCAGTTCCCCCGGCGGCGGCCGCGGTAATGAGCAGTTCTTC. As protein: CASSSPGGGRGNEQFF.